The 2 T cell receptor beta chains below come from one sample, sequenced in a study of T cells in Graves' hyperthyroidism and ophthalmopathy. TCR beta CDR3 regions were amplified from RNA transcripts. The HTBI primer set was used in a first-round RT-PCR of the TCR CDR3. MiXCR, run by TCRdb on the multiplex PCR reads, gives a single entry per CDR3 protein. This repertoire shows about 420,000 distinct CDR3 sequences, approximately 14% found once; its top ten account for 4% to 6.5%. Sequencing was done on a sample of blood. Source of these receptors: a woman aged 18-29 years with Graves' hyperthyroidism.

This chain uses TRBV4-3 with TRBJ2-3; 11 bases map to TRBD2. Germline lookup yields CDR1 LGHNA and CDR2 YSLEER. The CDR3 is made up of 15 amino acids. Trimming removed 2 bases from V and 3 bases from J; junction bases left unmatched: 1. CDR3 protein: CASSQTSGRTDTQYF. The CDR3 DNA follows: TGCGCCAGCAGCCAAACTAGCGGGAGAACAGATACGCAGTATTTT.

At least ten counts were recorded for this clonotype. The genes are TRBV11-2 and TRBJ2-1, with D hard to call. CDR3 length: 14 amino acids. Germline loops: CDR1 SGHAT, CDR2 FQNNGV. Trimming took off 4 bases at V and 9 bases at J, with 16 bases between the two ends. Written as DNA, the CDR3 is TGTGCCAGCAGCTCCACCTCTGGTTATGGTGAGCAGTTCTTC. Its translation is CASSSTSGYGEQFF.